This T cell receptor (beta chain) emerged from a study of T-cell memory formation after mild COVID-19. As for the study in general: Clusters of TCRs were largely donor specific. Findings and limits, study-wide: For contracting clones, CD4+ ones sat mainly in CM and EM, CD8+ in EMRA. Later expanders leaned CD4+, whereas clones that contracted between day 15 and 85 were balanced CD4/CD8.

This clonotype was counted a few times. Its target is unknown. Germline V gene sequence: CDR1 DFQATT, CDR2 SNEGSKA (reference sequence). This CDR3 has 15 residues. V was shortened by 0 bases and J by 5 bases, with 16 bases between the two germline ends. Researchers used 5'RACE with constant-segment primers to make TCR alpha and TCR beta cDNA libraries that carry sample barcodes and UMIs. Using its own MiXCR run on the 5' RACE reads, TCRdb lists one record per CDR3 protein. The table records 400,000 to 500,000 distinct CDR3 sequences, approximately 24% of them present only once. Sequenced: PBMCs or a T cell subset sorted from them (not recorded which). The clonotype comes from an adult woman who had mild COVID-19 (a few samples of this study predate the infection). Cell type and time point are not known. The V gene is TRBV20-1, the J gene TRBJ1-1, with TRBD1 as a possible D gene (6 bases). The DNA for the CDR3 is TGCAGTGCTAGAGATCCTGCAGGGGCAGGAACTGAAGCTTTCTTT. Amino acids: CSARDPAGAGTEAFF.